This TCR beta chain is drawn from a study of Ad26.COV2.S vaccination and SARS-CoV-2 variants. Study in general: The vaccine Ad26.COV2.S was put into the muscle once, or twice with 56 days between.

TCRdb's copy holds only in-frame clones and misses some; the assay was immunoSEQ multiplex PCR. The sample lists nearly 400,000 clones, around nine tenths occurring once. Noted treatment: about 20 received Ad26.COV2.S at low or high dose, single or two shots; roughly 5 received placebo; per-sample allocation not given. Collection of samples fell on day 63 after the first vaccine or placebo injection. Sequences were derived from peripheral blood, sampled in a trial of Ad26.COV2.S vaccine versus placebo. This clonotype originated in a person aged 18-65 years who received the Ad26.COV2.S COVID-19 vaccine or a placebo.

The CDR3, as DNA: TGTGCCACCCGGGGTTCGGGGACTGAAGCTTTCTTT. This translates into CATRGSGTEAFF. The chain employs TRBV6-5 and TRBJ1-1; unclear D gene. Trimming shortened V by 10 bases and J by 5 bases, and 14 bases separated the two germline ends. Germline V gene sequence: CDR1 MNHEY, CDR2 SVGAGI. This CDR3 spans 12 amino acids.